This T cell receptor beta chain appears in the sequencing data of a study of blood T cell repertoires in COVID-19. This clone has more than one count but fewer than ten. J was trimmed by 6 bases and V by 2 bases; bases with no gene match: 8. The CDR3 covers 16 residues. Germline loops: CDR1 SGHNT, CDR2 YYREEE (reference sequence). Here immunoSEQ multiplex PCR was the method, and the copy in TCRdb shows in-frame clones only, minus some. This table has around 200,000 clones, 85% to 90% appearing once. The specimen was PBMCs or T cells enriched from blood (not recorded which). V and J are TRBV5-4 and TRBJ2-1; TRBD2 agrees at 10 bases. The sequence was collected from a woman between 40 and 50 years old with acute COVID-19. CDR3: CASSFYGAGGVNEQFF. The CDR3 DNA sequence: TGTGCCAGCAGCTTTTATGGAGCGGGAGGGGTCAATGAGCAGTTCTTC.